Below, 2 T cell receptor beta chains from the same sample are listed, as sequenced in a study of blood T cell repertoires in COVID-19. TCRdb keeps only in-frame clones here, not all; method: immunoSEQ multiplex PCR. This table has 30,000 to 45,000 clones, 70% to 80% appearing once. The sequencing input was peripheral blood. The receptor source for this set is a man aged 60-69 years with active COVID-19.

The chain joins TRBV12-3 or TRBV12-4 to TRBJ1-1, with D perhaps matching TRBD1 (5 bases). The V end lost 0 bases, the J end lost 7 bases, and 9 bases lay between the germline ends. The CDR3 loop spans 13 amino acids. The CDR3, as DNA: TGTGCCAGCAGTTTAGCCCGGGGGTTTGAAGCTTTCTTT. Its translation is CASSLARGFEAFF.

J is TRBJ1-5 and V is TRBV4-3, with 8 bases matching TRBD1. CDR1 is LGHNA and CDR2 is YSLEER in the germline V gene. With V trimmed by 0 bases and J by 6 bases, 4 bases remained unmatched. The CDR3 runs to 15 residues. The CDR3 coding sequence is TGCGCCAGCAGCCAAGACAGGGGGCAAATTCAGCCCCAGCATTTT. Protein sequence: CASSQDRGQIQPQHF.